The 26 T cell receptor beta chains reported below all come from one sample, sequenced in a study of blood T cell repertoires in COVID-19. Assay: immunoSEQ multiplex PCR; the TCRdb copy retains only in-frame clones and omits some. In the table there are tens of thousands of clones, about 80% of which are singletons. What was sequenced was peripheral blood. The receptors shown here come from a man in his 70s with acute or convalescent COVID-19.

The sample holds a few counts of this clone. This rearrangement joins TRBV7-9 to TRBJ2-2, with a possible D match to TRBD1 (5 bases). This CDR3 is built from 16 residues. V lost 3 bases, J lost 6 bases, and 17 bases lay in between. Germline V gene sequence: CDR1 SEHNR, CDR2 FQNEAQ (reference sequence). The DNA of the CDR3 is TGTGCCAGCAGCTTTAACAGGATGGCAAACGCCGGGGAGCTGTTTTTT. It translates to CASSFNRMANAGELFF.

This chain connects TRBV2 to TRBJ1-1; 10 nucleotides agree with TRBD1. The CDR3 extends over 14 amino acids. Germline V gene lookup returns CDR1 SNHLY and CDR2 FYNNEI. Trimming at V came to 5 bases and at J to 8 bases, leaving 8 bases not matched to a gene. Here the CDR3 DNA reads TGTGCCAGCAGTATGGACAGGGGGACTGACGAAGCTTTCTTT. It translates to CASSMDRGTDEAFF.

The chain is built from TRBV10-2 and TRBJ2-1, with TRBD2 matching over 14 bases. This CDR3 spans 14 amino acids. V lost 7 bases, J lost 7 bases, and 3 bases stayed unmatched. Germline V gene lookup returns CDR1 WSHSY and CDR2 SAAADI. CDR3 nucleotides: TGCGCCAGCATGGGGACTAGCGGGAGTAATGAGCAGTTCTTC. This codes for CASMGTSGSNEQFF.

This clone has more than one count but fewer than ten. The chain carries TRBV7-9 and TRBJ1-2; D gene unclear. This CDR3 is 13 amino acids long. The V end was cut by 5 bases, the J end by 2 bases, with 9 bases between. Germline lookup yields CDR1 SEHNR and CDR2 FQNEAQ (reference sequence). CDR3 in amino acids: CASSPDSNYGYTF. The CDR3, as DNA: TGTGCCAGCAGCCCGGACTCCAACTATGGCTACACCTTC.

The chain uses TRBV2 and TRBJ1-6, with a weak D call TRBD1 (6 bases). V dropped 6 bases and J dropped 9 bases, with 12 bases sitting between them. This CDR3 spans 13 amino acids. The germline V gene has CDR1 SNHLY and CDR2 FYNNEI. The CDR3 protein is CASRHRESSPLHF. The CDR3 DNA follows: TGTGCCAGCAGGCACAGGGAGAGTTCACCCCTCCACTTT.

This chain's CDR3 is CASRDPPRQDLYEQYV. CDR3 DNA sequence: TGTGCCAGCAGAGACCCCCCCCGACAGGATCTGTACGAGCAGTACGTC. The genes are TRBV6-4 and TRBJ2-7; D perhaps matches TRBD1 (6 bases). Germline assignment: CDR1 MRHNA and CDR2 SNTAGT. This CDR3 has 16 amino acids. V lost 6 bases and J lost 4, with 22 bases in between.

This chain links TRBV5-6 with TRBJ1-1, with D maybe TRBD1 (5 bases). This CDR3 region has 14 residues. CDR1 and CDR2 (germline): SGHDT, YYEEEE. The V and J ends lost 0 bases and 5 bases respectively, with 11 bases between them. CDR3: CASSLGEQVTEAFF. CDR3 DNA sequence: TGTGCCAGCAGCTTGGGAGAACAGGTGACTGAAGCTTTCTTT.

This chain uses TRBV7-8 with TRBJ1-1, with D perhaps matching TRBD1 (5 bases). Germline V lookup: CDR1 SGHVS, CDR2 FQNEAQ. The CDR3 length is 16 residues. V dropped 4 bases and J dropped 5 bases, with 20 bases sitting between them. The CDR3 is CASSSGGWGRGTEAFF. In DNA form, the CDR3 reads TGTGCCAGCAGCTCGGGAGGATGGGGGAGAGGGACTGAAGCTTTCTTT.

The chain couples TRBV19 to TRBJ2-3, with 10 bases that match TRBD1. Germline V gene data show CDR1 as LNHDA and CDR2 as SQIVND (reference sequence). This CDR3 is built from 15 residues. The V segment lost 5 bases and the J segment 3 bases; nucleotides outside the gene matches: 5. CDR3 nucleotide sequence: TGTGCCAGTAGTGTCGACAGGGGGCAAACAGATACGCAGTATTTT. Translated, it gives CASSVDRGQTDTQYF.

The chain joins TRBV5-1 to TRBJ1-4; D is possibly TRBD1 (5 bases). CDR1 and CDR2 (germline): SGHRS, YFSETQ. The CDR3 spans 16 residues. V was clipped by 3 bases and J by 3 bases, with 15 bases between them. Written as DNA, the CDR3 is TGCGCCAGCAGCTCAAATGTACAGGCCGCTAATGAAAAACTGTTTTTT. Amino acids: CASSSNVQAANEKLFF.

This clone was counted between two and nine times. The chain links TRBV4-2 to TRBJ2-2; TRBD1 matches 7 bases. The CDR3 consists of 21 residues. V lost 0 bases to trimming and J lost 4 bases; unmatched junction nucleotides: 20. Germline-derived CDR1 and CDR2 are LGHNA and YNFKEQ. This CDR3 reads CASSQDTRTETYRGITGELFF. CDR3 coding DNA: TGTGCCAGCAGCCAAGATACTCGGACAGAAACGTACAGGGGTATCACCGGGGAGCTGTTTTTT.

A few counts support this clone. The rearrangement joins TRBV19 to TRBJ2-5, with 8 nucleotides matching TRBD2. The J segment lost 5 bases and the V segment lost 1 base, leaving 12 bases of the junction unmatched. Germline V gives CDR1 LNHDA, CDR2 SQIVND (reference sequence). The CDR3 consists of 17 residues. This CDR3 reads CASSIGLTSGPRETQYF. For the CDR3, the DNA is TGTGCCAGTAGTATAGGGTTAACTAGCGGCCCCAGGGAGACCCAGTACTTC.

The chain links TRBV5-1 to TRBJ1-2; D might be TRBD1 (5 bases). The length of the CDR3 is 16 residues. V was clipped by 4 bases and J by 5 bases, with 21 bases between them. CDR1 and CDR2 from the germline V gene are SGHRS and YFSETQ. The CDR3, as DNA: TGCGCCAGCAGCGCGGGGGGTCAGGGTTCCTTTTATGGCTACACCTTC. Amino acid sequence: CASSAGGQGSFYGYTF.

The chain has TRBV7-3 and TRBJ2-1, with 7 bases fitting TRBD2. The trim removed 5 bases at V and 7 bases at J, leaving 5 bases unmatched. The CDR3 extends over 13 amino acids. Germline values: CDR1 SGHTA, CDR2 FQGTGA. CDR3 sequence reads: CASSIGGYNEQFF. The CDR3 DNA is TGTGCCAGCAGCATCGGGGGGTATAATGAGCAGTTCTTC.

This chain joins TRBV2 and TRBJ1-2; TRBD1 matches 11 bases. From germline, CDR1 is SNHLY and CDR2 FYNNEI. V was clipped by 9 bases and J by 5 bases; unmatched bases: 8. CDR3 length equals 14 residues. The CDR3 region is CARDGQGARYGYTF. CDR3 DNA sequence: TGTGCCAGGGATGGACAGGGGGCGCGTTATGGCTACACCTTC.

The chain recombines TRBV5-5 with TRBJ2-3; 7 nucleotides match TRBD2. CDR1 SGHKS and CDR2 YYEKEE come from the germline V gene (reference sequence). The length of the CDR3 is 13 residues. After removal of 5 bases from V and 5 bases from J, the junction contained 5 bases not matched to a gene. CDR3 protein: CASSYSGGDTQYF. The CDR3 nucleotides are TGTGCCAGCAGTTATTCGGGGGGAGATACGCAGTATTTT.

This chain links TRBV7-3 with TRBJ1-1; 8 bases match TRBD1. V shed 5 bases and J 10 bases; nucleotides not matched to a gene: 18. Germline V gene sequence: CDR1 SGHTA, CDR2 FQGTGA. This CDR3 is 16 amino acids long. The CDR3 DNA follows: TGTGCCAGCAGCCAGACAGGGGCTGGGCCCTCAGGGGCAGCTTTCTTT. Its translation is CASSQTGAGPSGAAFF.

The CDR3 protein is CATETAYEQYF. CDR3 bases: TGTGCCACGGAGACGGCCTACGAGCAGTACTTC. The chain joins TRBV11-2 to TRBJ2-7, with unresolved D. V lost 10 bases, J lost 2 bases, and 9 bases lay in between. The length of the CDR3 is 11 residues. In germline, CDR1 is SGHAT, CDR2 FQNNGV.

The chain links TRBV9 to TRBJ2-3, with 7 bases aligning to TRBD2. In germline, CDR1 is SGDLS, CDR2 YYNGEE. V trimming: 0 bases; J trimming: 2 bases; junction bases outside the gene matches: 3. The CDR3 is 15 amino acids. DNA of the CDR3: TGTGCCAGCAGCGTAGACGGGGGGTCCACAGATACGCAGTATTTT. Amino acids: CASSVDGGSTDTQYF.

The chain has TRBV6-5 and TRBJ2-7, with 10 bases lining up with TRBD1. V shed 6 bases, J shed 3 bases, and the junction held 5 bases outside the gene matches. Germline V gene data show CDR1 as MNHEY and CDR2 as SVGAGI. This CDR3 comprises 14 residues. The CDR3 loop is CASRYGTGDYEQYV. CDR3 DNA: TGTGCCAGCAGGTATGGGACAGGGGACTACGAGCAGTACGTC.

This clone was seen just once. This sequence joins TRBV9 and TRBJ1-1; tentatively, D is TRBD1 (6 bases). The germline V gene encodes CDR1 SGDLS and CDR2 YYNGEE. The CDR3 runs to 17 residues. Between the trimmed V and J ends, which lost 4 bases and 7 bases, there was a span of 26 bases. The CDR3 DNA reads TGTGCCAGCAGCCCGGCCTCAGGGGCCTTACCGCGCGGTGAAGCTTTCTTT. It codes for CASSPASGALPRGEAFF.

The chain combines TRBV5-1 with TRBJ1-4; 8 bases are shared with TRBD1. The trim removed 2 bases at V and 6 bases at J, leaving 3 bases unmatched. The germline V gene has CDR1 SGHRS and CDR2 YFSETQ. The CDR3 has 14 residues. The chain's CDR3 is CASSLQGVDEKLFF. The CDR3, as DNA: TGCGCCAGCAGCTTACAGGGGGTGGATGAAAAACTGTTTTTT.

The CDR3 reads CASSEGQVYGYTF. The CDR3 DNA sequence: TGTGCCAGCAGCGAGGGACAGGTCTATGGCTACACCTTC. The chain is built from TRBV7-9 and TRBJ1-2, with 8 bases lining up with TRBD1. The germline gives CDR1 SEHNR, CDR2 FQNEAQ (reference sequence). The length of the CDR3 is 13 residues. With V trimmed by 5 bases and J by 4 bases, 3 bases remained unmatched.

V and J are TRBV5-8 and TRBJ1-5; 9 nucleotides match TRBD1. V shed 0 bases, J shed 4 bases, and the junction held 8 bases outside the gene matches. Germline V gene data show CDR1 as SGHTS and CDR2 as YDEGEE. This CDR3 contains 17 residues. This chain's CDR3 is CASSLARGQGRNQPQHF. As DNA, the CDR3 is TGTGCCAGCAGCTTGGCCAGGGGACAGGGAAGGAATCAGCCCCAGCATTTT.

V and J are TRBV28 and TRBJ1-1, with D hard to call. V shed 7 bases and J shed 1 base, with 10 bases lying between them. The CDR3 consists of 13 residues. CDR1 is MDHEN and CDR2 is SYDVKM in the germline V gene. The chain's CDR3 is CASTSDKNTEAFF. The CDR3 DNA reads TGTGCCAGCACCTCTGACAAGAACACTGAAGCTTTCTTT.

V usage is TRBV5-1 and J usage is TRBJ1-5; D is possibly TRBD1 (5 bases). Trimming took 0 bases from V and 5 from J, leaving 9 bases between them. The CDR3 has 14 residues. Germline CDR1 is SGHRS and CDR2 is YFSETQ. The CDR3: CASSLEGVDQPQHF. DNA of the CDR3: TGCGCCAGCAGCTTGGAAGGGGTCGATCAGCCCCAGCATTTT.